The source of this T cell receptor beta chain is a study of PD-L1 blockade in urothelial cancer (dated by TCRdb to the late 2010s). Context from the whole study: Therapy was started in about 2014 for all patients, and atezolizumab 1,200 mg was administered intravenously every 3 weeks. An ECOG performance status of 0 or 1 was recorded for the patients, and 0 to 3 prior chemotherapy regimens had been received by the patients. Blood samples gave a median of about 140,000 T cells and roughly 83,000 unique TCRs, with a median clonality of around 0.074. Somatic, immune and clinical correlates of response to PD-L1 blockade with atezolizumab in urothelial cancer were the focus of an exploratory multi-omic analysis. About 85% of the 29 patients were identified as males with urothelial cancer of bladder origin, and a prior smoking history was reported by 18 of 29 patients. Blood samples were analyzed at 3 weeks after treatment start (second dose) and at 6 weeks after treatment start. Pretreatment blood TCR-seq was available for about 30 patients, at least one posttreatment blood collection was obtained for some 25 patients, and tumor TCR-seq was available for some 25 patients. In the same patients who had TCR sequencing, pretreatment tumors also underwent whole exome sequencing and RNA sequencing. Durable clinical benefit meant progression-free survival longer than 6 months, and TCR features were also tested against progression-free and overall survival. TCR sequencing covered pretreatment tumor samples and matched, serially collected peripheral blood taken before and after atezolizumab treatment. Nine patients reached durable clinical benefit, while some 20 patients did not. Here is what the overall study found, with its caveats: Small sample size (n ≈ 29) and many exploratory analyses mean the results are intended to be hypothesis-generating. Patients with durable benefit showed greater expansion of tumor-associated TCR clones in peripheral blood 3 weeks after starting treatment (n of about 20, p = 0.022). A pretreatment peripheral blood TCR clonality below the median was linked to improved progression-free and overall survival.

Synthetic TCR analog templates were spiked into each PCR to estimate absolute template abundance from read counts. The immunoSEQ assay used bias-controlled V and J gene primers to amplify TCRbeta CDR3 regions from genomic DNA. Sequencing of rearranged TCRbeta segments was done at approximately 20X coverage. Per the authors' processing: Clustering was used to correct sequencing errors, and CDR3s were annotated against IMGT so that V, D and J genes could be assigned. Out-of-frame and stop-codon sequences were excluded, and only productive TCRbeta rearrangements were used in downstream analyses. To compute clonality, Shannon entropy was normalized by the log of the number of unique productive sequences and then subtracted from one. Fisher's exact test with Benjamini-Hochberg correction, using a cutoff of adjusted p below 0.01, was how clones that differed between time points or between blood and tumor were identified. The immuneACCESS repertoire file appears here via TCRdb, limited to in-frame rearrangements. These files lack a portion of the clones; in checked studies, under half of the deficit traces to unresolved V genes, and the cause of the others is not known. Clone size and the V and J calls come from that table; the DNA yielded D and trimming. The sample records about 43,000 clones, 88% of which are singletons. Less than 15% of the sample is in the top ten clones.

From V the trimming removes 4 bases and from J it removes 3 bases, while the gene matches leave 13 bases of the junction unaccounted for. The germline V gene specifies SGHRS as CDR1 and YFSETQ as CDR2. The CDR3 contains 19 residues, cysteine and phenylalanine counted. Only the CDR3 DNA is retained, 57 bases long and in frame from the first base. Points on this clone: The antigen it recognizes is unknown. Per-base quality was not reported, and no clone a single base away is much larger than it.

The cohort comprised 25 to 35 patients with locally advanced or metastatic urothelial carcinoma treated at Memorial Sloan Kettering on a trial protocol. Peripheral blood mononuclear cells were collected pretreatment and during treatment, with between 1 and 8 total time points obtained per patient. The Qiagen DNeasy Blood extraction kit was used to purify genomic DNA from total PBMCs and tumor samples. PBMCs were collected pretreatment and during treatment, and were isolated and stored as previously described. The sequence was obtained from a woman aged 60-70 years with urothelial cancer. The input for sequencing was PBMCs, taken around atezolizumab (anti-PD-L1) treatment. The chain joins TRBV5-1 to TRBJ2-1, with 13 bases aligning to TRBD2. CDR3 loop: CASSQPPTSGGLDYNEQFF. The bases are TGCGCCAGCAGCCAACCCCCGACTAGCGGGGGGCTCGACTACAATGAGCAGTTCTTC.